The T cell receptor beta chain under discussion was sequenced for a study of T cells in Graves' hyperthyroidism and ophthalmopathy. A patient was excluded if there was uncontrolled infection, other autoimmune disease, pregnancy or lactation. This clonotype came up many times. Its antigen is still unknown. Trimming shortened V by 2 bases and J by 7 bases, and 3 bases separated the two germline ends. The CDR3 has 11 amino acids. Germline CDR1 SNHLY, CDR2 FYNNEI. Study results and caveats: Most clonotypes expanded in thyroid above 0.001 were likewise present in blood.

RNA transcripts gave rise to amplified TCR beta CDR3 regions. The HTBI primer set served for first-round RT-PCR of the TCR CDR3. TCRdb used MiXCR to reprocess the multiplex PCR reads, holding one entry per CDR3 protein. The table has hundreds of thousands of distinct CDR3 sequences, roughly 14% seen once. The V call is TRBV2, the J call TRBJ2-1; no definite D call. Sequencing was carried out using blood. The origin of this receptor is a woman aged 50 to 60 with Graves' ophthalmopathy. CDR3 DNA sequence: TGTGCCAGCAGTGAATATAATGAGCAGTTCTTC. Translating it yields CASSEYNEQFF.